This is a list of T cell receptor beta chains from one sample in a study of shared clonotypes between healthy human individuals. Assay used: immunoSEQ multiplex PCR; TCRdb lists only in-frame clones, some missing. The sample shows some 2.4 million clones, more than 85% of them seen only once. Sequenced sample: naive CD4+ T cells from PBMCs. These receptors came from a man aged 18-30 years in good health. Some clones in this sample may be carry-over from other donors' samples. Each CDR3 is given with its conserved first and last residue. The order of the fields is clone size, J gene, D gene, V gene, CDR3 DNA, CDR3 protein. A D gene is named only where the DNA matches it firmly. Clone size is shown for a subset of rows, as once, few, many or a class of expanded clone.

clone size: once
J gene: TRBJ2-1
D gene: TRBD1
V gene: TRBV5-6
CDR3 DNA: TGTGCCAGCAGCTGGGGACAGGGCTCCTACAATGAGCAGTTCTTC
CDR3 protein: CASSWGQGSYNEQFF

clone size: .
J gene: TRBJ1-5
D gene: .
V gene: TRBV6-5
CDR3 DNA: TGTGCCAGCAGTCTGCGGATGAGCAATCAGCCCCAGCATTTT
CDR3 protein: CASSLRMSNQPQHF

clone size: few
J gene: TRBJ1-1
D gene: TRBD1
V gene: TRBV5-1
CDR3 DNA: TGCGCCAGCAGACTTACAGGGGGCGCAGATGAAGCTTTCTTT
CDR3 protein: CASRLTGGADEAFF

clone size: .
J gene: TRBJ1-2
D gene: TRBD1
V gene: TRBV5-3
CDR3 DNA: TGTGCCAGAAGCGGTCGGACAGGGGGCGACTATGGCTACACCTTC
CDR3 protein: CARSGRTGGDYGYTF

clone size: .
J gene: TRBJ1-5
D gene: .
V gene: TRBV28
CDR3 DNA: TGTGCCAGCAGTTCCCCGCGGGGGGATACTCAGCCCCAGCATTTT
CDR3 protein: CASSSPRGDTQPQHF

clone size: .
J gene: TRBJ1-5
D gene: .
V gene: TRBV28
CDR3 DNA: TGTGCCAGCAGTTTGTGGGGGGGGACCCAGAGCAATCAGCCCCAGCATTTT
CDR3 protein: CASSLWGGTQSNQPQHF

clone size: .
J gene: TRBJ2-7
D gene: TRBD1
V gene: TRBV7-8
CDR3 DNA: TGTGCCAGCAGCTACCGGGACAGGGGTTTCGAGCAGTACTTC
CDR3 protein: CASSYRDRGFEQYF

clone size: .
J gene: TRBJ1-5
D gene: .
V gene: TRBV10-1
CDR3 DNA: TGCGCCAGCAGTGAATCGAATCAGCCCCAGCATTTT
CDR3 protein: CASSESNQPQHF

clone size: .
J gene: TRBJ2-7
D gene: TRBD2
V gene: TRBV7-9
CDR3 DNA: TGTGCCGTCAGCGGGAGAGCTACTACCTACGAGCAGTACTTC
CDR3 protein: CAVSGRATTYEQYF

clone size: few
J gene: TRBJ2-7
D gene: .
V gene: TRBV6-5
CDR3 DNA: TGTGCCAGCAGTTACTCGCGGGGAGCCTACGAGCAGTACTTC
CDR3 protein: CASSYSRGAYEQYF

clone size: .
J gene: TRBJ2-7
D gene: .
V gene: TRBV28
CDR3 DNA: TGTGCCAGCAGTTTATATCGGACGGTCTCCTACGAGCAGTACTTC
CDR3 protein: CASSLYRTVSYEQYF

clone size: .
J gene: TRBJ1-2
D gene: TRBD1
V gene: TRBV7-2
CDR3 DNA: TGTGCCAGCAGCTCGACAGGGGGATATGGCTACACCTTC
CDR3 protein: CASSSTGGYGYTF

clone size: .
J gene: TRBJ2-5
D gene: TRBD2
V gene: TRBV27
CDR3 DNA: TGTGCCAGCAGTTTCTCTAGCGGGAGGGCCCTTACGACCCAGTACTTC
CDR3 protein: CASSFSSGRALTTQYF

clone size: .
J gene: TRBJ2-2
D gene: TRBD1
V gene: TRBV5-4
CDR3 DNA: TGTGCCAGCAGCCTGACAGGGATGAACACCGGGGAGCTGTTTTTT
CDR3 protein: CASSLTGMNTGELFF

clone size: .
J gene: TRBJ2-7
D gene: .
V gene: TRBV14
CDR3 DNA: TGTGCCAGCAGCCAAGGTCGGTCCTTGAGCTCCTACGAGCAGTACTTC
CDR3 protein: CASSQGRSLSSYEQYF

clone size: .
J gene: TRBJ1-1
D gene: .
V gene: TRBV29-1
CDR3 DNA: TGCAGCGTTGACAGGGGAGGATCCCACACTGAAGCTTTCTTT
CDR3 protein: CSVDRGGSHTEAFF